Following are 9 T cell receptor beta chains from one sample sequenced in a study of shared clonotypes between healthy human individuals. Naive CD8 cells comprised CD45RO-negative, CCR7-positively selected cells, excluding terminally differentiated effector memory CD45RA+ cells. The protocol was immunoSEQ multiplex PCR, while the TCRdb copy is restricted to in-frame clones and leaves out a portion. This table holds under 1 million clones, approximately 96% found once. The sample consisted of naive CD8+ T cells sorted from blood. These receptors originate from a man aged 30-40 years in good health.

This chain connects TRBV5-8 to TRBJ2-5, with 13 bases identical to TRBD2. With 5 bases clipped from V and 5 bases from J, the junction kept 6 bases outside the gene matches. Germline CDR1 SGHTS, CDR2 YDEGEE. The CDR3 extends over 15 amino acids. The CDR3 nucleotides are TGTGCCAGCAGTTTAGGGACTAGCGGGAAGGAGACCCAGTACTTC. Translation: CASSLGTSGKETQYF.

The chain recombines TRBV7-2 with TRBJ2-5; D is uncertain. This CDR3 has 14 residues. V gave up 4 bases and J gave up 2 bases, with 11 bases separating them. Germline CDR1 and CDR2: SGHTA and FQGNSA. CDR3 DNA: TGTGCCAGCAGCTCCTTGAACGTTCAAGAGACCCAGTACTTC. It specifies CASSSLNVQETQYF.

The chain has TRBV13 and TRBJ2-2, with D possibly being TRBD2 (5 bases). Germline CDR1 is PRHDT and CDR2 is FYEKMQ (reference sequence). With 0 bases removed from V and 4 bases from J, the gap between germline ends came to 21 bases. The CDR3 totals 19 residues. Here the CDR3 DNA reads TGTGCCAGCAGCTTAGGGCTAGCCTTGGCCCGCGGGCCCACCGGGGAGCTGTTTTTT. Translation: CASSLGLALARGPTGELFF.

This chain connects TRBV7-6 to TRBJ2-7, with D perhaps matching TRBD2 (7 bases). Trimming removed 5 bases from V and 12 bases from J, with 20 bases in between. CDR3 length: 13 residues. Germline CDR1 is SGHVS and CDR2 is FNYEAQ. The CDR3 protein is CASSPIQRDMAYF. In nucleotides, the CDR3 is TGTGCCAGCAGCCCCATCCAGCGGGACATGGCGTACTTC.

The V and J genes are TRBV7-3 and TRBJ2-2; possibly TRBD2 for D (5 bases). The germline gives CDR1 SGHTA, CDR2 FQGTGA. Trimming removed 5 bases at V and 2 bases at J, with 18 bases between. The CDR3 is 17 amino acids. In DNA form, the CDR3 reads TGTGCCAGCAGCCCCGAGGGTACGGCGGATAACACCGGGGAGCTGTTTTTT. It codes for CASSPEGTADNTGELFF.

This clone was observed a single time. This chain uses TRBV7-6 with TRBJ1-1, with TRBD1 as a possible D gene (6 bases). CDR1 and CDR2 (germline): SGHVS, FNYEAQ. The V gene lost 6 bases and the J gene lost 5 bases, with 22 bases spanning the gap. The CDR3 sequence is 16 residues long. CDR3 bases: TGTGCCAGCAGATCAGTCCAAATGGGGGCCCTAACTGAAGCTTTCTTT. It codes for CASRSVQMGALTEAFF.

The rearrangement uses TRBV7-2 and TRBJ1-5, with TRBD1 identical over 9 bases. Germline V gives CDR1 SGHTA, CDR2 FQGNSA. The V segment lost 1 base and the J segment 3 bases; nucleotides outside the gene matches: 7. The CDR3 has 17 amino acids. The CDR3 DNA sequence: TGTGCCAGCAGCTTAGGGACAGGGGTTCCAGACAATCAGCCCCAGCATTTT. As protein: CASSLGTGVPDNQPQHF.

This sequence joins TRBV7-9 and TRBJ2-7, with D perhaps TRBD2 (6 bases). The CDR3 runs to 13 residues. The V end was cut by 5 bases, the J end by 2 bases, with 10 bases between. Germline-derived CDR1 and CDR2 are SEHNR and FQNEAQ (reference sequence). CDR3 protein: CASSLRGTYEQYF. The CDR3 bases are TGTGCCAGCAGCCTCCGGGGGACCTACGAGCAGTACTTC.

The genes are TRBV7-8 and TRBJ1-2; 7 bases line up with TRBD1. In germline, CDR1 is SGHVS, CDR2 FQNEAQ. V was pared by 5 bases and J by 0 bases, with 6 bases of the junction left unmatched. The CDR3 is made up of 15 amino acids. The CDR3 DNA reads TGTGCCAGCAGCCCCCGGGACAGCTCTAACTATGGCTACACCTTC. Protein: CASSPRDSSNYGYTF.